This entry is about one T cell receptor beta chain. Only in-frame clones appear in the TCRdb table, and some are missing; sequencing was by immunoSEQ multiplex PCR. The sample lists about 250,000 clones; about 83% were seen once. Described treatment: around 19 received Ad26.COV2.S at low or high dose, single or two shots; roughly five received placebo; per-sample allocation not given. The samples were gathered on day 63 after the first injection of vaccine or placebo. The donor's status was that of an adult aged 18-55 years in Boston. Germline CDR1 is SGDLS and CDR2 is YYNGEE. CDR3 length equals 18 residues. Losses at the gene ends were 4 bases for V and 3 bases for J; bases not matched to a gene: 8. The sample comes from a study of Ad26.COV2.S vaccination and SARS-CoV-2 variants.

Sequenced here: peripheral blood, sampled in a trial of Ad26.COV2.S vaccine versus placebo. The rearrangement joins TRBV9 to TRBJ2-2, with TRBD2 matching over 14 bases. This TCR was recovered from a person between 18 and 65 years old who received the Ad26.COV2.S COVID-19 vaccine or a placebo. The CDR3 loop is CASSIPGLAGVDTGELFF. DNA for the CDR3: TGTGCCAGCAGCATCCCGGGACTAGCGGGAGTCGACACCGGGGAGCTGTTTTTT. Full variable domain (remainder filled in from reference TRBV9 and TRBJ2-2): DSGVTQTPKHLITATGQRVTLRCSPRSGDLSVYWYQQSLDQGLQFLIQYYNGEERAKGNILERFSAQQFPDLHSELNLSSLELGDSALYFCASSIPGLAGVDTGELFFGEGSRLTVL.